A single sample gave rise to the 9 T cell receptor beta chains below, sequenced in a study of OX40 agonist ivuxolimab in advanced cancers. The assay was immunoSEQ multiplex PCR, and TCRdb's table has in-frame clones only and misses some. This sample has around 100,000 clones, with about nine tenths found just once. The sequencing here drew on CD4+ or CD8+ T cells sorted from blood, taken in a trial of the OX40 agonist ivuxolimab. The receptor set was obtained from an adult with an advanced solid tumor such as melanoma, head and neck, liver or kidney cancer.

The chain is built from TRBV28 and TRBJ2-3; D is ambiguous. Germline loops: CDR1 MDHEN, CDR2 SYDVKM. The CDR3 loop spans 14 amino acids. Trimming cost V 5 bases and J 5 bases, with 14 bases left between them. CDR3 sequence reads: CASSPIKWGDTQYF. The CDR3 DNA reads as TGTGCCAGCAGTCCCATCAAGTGGGGAGATACGCAGTATTTT.

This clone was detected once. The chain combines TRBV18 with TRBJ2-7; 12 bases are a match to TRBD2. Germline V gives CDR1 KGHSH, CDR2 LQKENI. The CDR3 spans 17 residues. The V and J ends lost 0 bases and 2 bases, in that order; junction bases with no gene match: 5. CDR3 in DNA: TGTGCCAGCTCACCACCGGGACTAGCGGGCACTACCTACGAGCAGTACTTC. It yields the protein CASSPPGLAGTTYEQYF.

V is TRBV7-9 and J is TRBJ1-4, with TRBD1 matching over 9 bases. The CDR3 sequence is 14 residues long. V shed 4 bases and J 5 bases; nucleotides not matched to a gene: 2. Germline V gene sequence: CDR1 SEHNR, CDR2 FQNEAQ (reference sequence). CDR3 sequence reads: CASSWGQGNEKLFF. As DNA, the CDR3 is TGTGCCAGCAGCTGGGGACAGGGAAATGAAAAACTGTTTTTT.

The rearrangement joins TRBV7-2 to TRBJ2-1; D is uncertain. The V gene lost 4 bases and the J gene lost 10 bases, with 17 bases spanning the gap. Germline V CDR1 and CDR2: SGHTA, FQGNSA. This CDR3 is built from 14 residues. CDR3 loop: CASSSWVANREQFF. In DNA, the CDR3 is TGTGCCAGCAGCTCATGGGTGGCCAACCGGGAGCAGTTCTTC.

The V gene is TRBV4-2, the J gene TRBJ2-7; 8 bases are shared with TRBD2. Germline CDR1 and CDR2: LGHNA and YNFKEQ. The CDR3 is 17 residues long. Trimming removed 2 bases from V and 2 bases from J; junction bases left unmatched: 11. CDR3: CASSQHQYQGLAYEQYF. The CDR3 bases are TGTGCCAGCAGCCAACATCAATACCAGGGACTAGCCTACGAGCAGTACTTC.

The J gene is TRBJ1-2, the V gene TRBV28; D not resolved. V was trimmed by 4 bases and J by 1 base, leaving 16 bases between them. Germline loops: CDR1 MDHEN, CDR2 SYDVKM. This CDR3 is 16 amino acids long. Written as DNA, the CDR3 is TGTGCCAGCAGTTCCCCCCGGGAGGGTCTTAACTATGGCTACACCTTC. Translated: CASSSPREGLNYGYTF.

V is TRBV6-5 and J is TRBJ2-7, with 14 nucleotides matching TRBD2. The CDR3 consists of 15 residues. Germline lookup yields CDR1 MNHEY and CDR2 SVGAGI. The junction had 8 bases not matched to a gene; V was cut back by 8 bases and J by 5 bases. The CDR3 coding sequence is TGTGCCAGCTATACTGGGACTAGCGGGAGTCACGAGCAGTACTTC. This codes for CASYTGTSGSHEQYF.

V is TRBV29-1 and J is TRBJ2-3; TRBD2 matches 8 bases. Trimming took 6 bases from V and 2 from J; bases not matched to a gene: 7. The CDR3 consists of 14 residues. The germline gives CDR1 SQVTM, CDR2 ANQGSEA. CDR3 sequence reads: CSVDSGAATDTQYF. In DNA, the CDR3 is TGCAGCGTAGATAGCGGGGCCGCCACAGATACGCAGTATTTT.

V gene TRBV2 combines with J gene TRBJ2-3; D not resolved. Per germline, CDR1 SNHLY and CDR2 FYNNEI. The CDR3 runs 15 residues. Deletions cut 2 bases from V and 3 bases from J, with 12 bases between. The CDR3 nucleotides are TGTGCCAGCAGTGAAACCGGCCTTGCGACAGATACGCAGTATTTT. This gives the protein CASSETGLATDTQYF. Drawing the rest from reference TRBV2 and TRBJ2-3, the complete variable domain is EPEVTQTPSHQVTQMGQEVILRCVPISNHLYFYWYRQILGQKVEFLVSFYNNEISEKSEIFDDQFSVERPDGSNFTLKIRSTKLEDSAMYFCASSETGLATDTQYFGPGTRLTVL.